These 24 T cell receptor beta chains share one sample of origin, sequenced in a study of shared clonotypes between healthy human individuals (dated by TCRdb to about 2020). Libraries came from the immunoSEQ multiplex PCR assay. This immuneACCESS table, as held by TCRdb, lists in-frame sequences with V and J called but not all clones. Of the missing ones, under half trace to an unresolved V gene in checked studies; the others have no known cause. This sample is represented by about 500,000 clones; approximately 77% of them were singletons. The ten top clones hold 9.5% to 15% of the sample. Sequencing was performed on PBMCs. The receptors were sampled from a woman aged 40 to 50 in good health. Some clones in this sample may be carry-over from other donors' samples.

The chain combines TRBV5-6 with TRBJ2-3, with TRBD1 matching 8 bases. CDR1 and CDR2 from the germline V gene are SGHDT and YYEEEE. V was pared by 2 bases and J by 2 bases, with 4 bases of the junction left unmatched. This CDR3 is built from 15 residues. CDR3 in DNA: TGTGCCAGCAGCTTACCACAGGGGGACACAGATACGCAGTATTTT. Its translation: CASSLPQGDTDTQYF.

V gene TRBV7-2 combines with J gene TRBJ2-7, with 8 bases that match TRBD2. V shed 3 bases, J shed 2 bases, and the junction held 6 bases outside the gene matches. CDR3 length: 15 amino acids. Germline V gene lookup returns CDR1 SGHTA and CDR2 FQGNSA. CDR3 sequence (DNA): TGTGCCAGCAGCTTGGAGACTAGCGACACCTACGAGCAGTACTTC. Translation: CASSLETSDTYEQYF.

The chain joins TRBV7-2 to TRBJ2-2; D is unresolved. V was shortened by 5 bases and J by 3 bases, with 16 bases between the two germline ends. Germline loops: CDR1 SGHTA, CDR2 FQGNSA. CDR3 length: 16 residues. This CDR3 is CASSPHMRSYTGELFF. The DNA for the CDR3 is TGTGCCAGCAGCCCCCATATGAGATCCTACACCGGGGAGCTGTTTTTT. The entire variable domain, with the rest obtained from reference TRBV7-2 and TRBJ2-2, is as follows: GAGVSQSPSNKVTEKGKDVELRCDPISGHTALYWYRQSLGQGLEFLIYFQGNSAPDKSGLPSDRFSAERTGGSVSTLTIQRTQQEDSAVYLCASSPHMRSYTGELFFGEGSRLTVL.

V is TRBV10-2 and J is TRBJ2-1; D gene unclear. Trimming took 0 bases from V and 2 from J, leaving 8 bases between them. CDR1 and CDR2 (germline): WSHSY, SAAADI. The CDR3 has 15 amino acids. CDR3 protein: CASSESTSPYNEQFF. For the CDR3, the DNA is TGCGCCAGCAGTGAGTCGACGTCCCCCTACAATGAGCAGTTCTTC.

This clone was detected a few times. The chain uses TRBV9 and TRBJ2-2, with TRBD1 as a possible D gene (5 bases). The germline V and J ends were trimmed by 0 bases and 4 bases, with 10 bases remaining between them. The CDR3 is 15 residues long. Germline V gives CDR1 SGDLS, CDR2 YYNGEE. CDR3 DNA sequence: TGTGCCAGCAGCGTAGTGGGGCAGTTCACCGGGGAGCTGTTTTTT. It specifies CASSVVGQFTGELFF.

About this clone itself: The same CDR3 also results from other DNA sequences found in this sample. The V gene is TRBV5-1, the J gene TRBJ2-7; TRBD2 matches at 13 bases. Trimming removed 0 bases from V and 2 bases from J; junction bases left unmatched: 2. The CDR3 sequence is 16 residues long. Germline V gene sequence: CDR1 SGHRS, CDR2 YFSETQ. The CDR3, as DNA: TGCGCCAGCAGCTTGGAACTAGCGGGAGGGCCCTACGAGCAGTACTTC. Protein: CASSLELAGGPYEQYF.

This clone has at least ten counts. Other DNA sequences in this specimen translate into the identical CDR3. The chain couples TRBV4-2 to TRBJ2-5; D may correspond to TRBD1 or TRBD2 (6 bases each). V lost 1 base, J lost 2 bases, and 17 bases lay in between. The germline CDR1 and CDR2 sequences are LGHNA and YNFKEQ. CDR3 length equals 17 residues. The CDR3, as DNA: TGTGCCAGCAGCCAAGGGAAGGGTGGCGGGACACAAGAGACCCAGTACTTC. It is translated as CASSQGKGGGTQETQYF.

J is TRBJ2-7 and V is TRBV7-6; 8 bases line up with TRBD2. The CDR3 spans 14 residues. Germline CDR1 and CDR2: SGHVS and FNYEAQ. After removal of 5 bases from V and 1 base from J, the junction contained 4 bases not matched to a gene. In DNA, the CDR3 is TGTGCCAGCAGCCCGGGGGGGGAGTCCTACGAGCAGTACTTC. It yields the protein CASSPGGESYEQYF. The full variable domain, its missing parts supplied by reference TRBV7-6 and TRBJ2-7, is GAGVSQSPRYKVTKRGQDVALRCDPISGHVSLYWYRQALGQGPEFLTYFNYEAQQDKSGLPNDRFSAERPEGSISTLTIQRTEQRDSAMYRCASSPGGESYEQYFGPGTRLTVT.

CDR3 sequence reads: CASSIMGDTQYF. The CDR3 nucleotides read TGTGCCAGTAGTATAATGGGAGATACGCAGTATTTT. The J gene is TRBJ2-3, the V gene TRBV19, with D unresolved. Trimming left V 2 bases short and J 5 bases short, with 5 bases between. Germline CDR1 is LNHDA and CDR2 is SQIVND (reference sequence). This CDR3 region has 12 residues. Drawing the rest from reference TRBV19 and TRBJ2-3, the complete variable domain is DGGITQSPKYLFRKEGQNVTLSCEQNLNHDAMYWYRQDPGQGLRLIYYSQIVNDFQKGDIAEGYSVSREKKESFPLTVTSAQKNPTAFYLCASSIMGDTQYFGPGTRLTVL.

This clone came up many times. The chain links TRBV29-1 to TRBJ2-7, with 10 bases lining up with TRBD2. V was clipped by 6 bases and J by 5 bases; unmatched bases: 10. There are 14 residues in the CDR3. Germline V gives CDR1 SQVTM, CDR2 ANQGSEA. This CDR3 is CSVGPAGGPDEQYF. The CDR3 coding sequence is TGCAGCGTCGGCCCAGCGGGAGGGCCTGACGAGCAGTACTTC.

This sequence joins TRBV7-9 and TRBJ1-4; a possible D gene is TRBD1 (6 bases). Germline-derived CDR1 and CDR2 are SEHNR and FQNEAQ (reference sequence). The CDR3 length is 16 residues. Trimming removed 3 bases from V and 3 bases from J, with 14 bases in between. The CDR3, as DNA: TGTGCCAGCAGCTTTTCAGGGGAAGGGCCTAATGAAAAACTGTTTTTT. This translates into CASSFSGEGPNEKLFF.

This chain connects TRBV14 to TRBJ2-1, with D unresolved. This CDR3 spans 15 amino acids. Germline CDR1 SGHDN, CDR2 FVKESK. V lost 4 bases and J 4 bases, leaving 14 bases between the germline ends. CDR3 protein: CASSLTVGFYNEQFF. The CDR3, as DNA: TGTGCCAGCAGCCTCACGGTGGGATTTTACAATGAGCAGTTCTTC.

The chain is built from TRBV30 and TRBJ2-7; D is uncertain. This CDR3 region has 15 residues. CDR1 and CDR2 (germline): GTSNPN, SVGIG (reference sequence). V was cut by 2 bases and J by 7 bases, with 21 bases left in between. The CDR3 loop reads CAWSRKTDTKGEQYF. DNA for the CDR3: TGTGCCTGGAGTAGGAAGACCGACACTAAAGGGGAGCAGTACTTC.

This rearrangement joins TRBV29-1 to TRBJ1-1, with 7 bases lining up with TRBD1. The trim removed 7 bases at V and 7 bases at J, leaving 12 bases unmatched. The CDR3 is made up of 13 amino acids. Germline V gene data show CDR1 as SQVTM and CDR2 as ANQGSEA. CDR3 loop: CSGAPQGTGEAFF. Written as DNA, the CDR3 is TGCAGCGGAGCCCCACAGGGGACCGGTGAAGCTTTCTTT.

The chain has TRBV5-5 and TRBJ2-1; TRBD1 matches 7 bases. The CDR3 contains 15 residues. The V gene's germline CDR1 is SGHKS and CDR2 YYEKEE (reference sequence). With 0 bases clipped from V and 6 bases from J, the junction kept 6 bases outside the gene matches. This CDR3 is CASSLDEGAGNEQFF. DNA of the CDR3: TGTGCCAGCAGCTTGGATGAGGGGGCGGGCAATGAGCAGTTCTTC.

With regard to this clone: Since a much larger clone is just one base distant, this may be a read error. The chain couples TRBV6-4 to TRBJ2-2; perhaps TRBD2 as D (5 bases). This CDR3 contains 13 residues. CDR1 is MRHNA and CDR2 is SNTAGT in the germline V gene. CDR3 amino acids: CASSPGSTGKLFF. The CDR3 nucleotides read TGTGCCAGCTCCCCGGGGAGCACCGGGAAGCTGTTTTTT.

In its sample, this clone was seen many times. Other DNA sequences in this sample translate to the same CDR3. The CDR3 sequence is CASSRGGRTQETQYF. DNA for the CDR3: TGTGCCAGCAGCCGGGGGGGGCGGACCCAAGAGACCCAGTACTTC. This sequence joins TRBV11-2 and TRBJ2-5, with TRBD2 identical over 8 bases. J lost 1 base, V lost 5 bases, and 6 bases had no gene match. This CDR3 has 15 amino acids. The V gene's germline CDR1 is SGHAT and CDR2 FQNNGV. Looking up the rest from reference TRBV11-2 and TRBJ2-5 gives the full variable domain: EAGVAQSPRYKIIEKRQSVAFWCNPISGHATLYWYQQILGQGPKLLIQFQNNGVVDDSQLPKDRFSAERLKGVDSTLKIQPAKLEDSAVYLCASSRGGRTQETQYFGPGTRLLVL.

This sequence joins TRBV4-1 and TRBJ1-3; 12 bases line up with TRBD2. The end of the DNA fits TRBJ2-2 better, so the J call may be wrong. This CDR3 has 17 amino acids. CDR1 and CDR2 from the germline V gene are MGHRA and YSYEKL. CDR3 sequence reads: CASSPLTSGRNTGELFF. The CDR3 DNA is TGCGCCAGCAGCCCCCTGACTAGCGGGAGGAACACCGGGGAGCTGTTTTTT.

This clone is a singleton in its sample. With only one base between it and a far larger clone, this is likely a read error. This chain links TRBV7-7 with TRBJ2-2, with 7 nucleotides matching TRBD2. Germline V CDR1 and CDR2: SSHAT, FNYEAQ (reference sequence). The CDR3 length is 15 residues. The DNA for the CDR3 is TGTGCCAGCAGCGCCCTAGCGGAGAACACCGGGGGGCTGTTTTTT. The encoded protein is CASSALAENTGGLFF.

The CDR3 loop reads CASSPQQGWDTEAFF. The DNA of the CDR3 is TGTGCCAGCAGTCCCCAACAGGGATGGGACACTGAAGCTTTCTTT. The chain combines TRBV27 with TRBJ1-1; D is possibly TRBD1 (6 bases). From germline, CDR1 is MNHEY and CDR2 SMNVEV (reference sequence). Trimming stripped 5 bases from V and 3 bases from J, with 16 bases between. This CDR3 contains 15 residues.

The genes are TRBV9 and TRBJ1-5; 7 nucleotides align to TRBD1. The germline V gene encodes CDR1 SGDLS and CDR2 YYNGEE. CDR3 length equals 15 residues. The V gene end was trimmed by 2 bases and the J gene end by 5 bases; junction bases not matched to a gene: 7. The CDR3 is CASSVAGTAHQPQHF. The CDR3 DNA sequence: TGTGCCAGCAGCGTCGCCGGGACAGCTCATCAGCCCCAGCATTTT.

For this clone: A read error likely explains this, since a far larger clone differs by one base. This CDR3 is also generated by other DNA sequences in the sample. This rearrangement joins TRBV7-8 to TRBJ2-1, with D maybe TRBD1 (6 bases). Trimming pared 9 bases from V and 9 bases from J, leaving 18 bases between. Germline V CDR1 and CDR2: SGHVS, FQNEAQ. The CDR3 loop spans 13 amino acids. In DNA, the CDR3 is TGTGCCAGTAGCATTCGTGACAGGCGTGAGCAGTTCTTC. This encodes CASSIRDRREQFF.

The chain links TRBV18 to TRBJ2-2; 9 nucleotides align to TRBD2. V lost 4 bases and J lost 0; bases outside the gene matches: 6. The length of the CDR3 is 17 residues. Germline CDR1 reads KGHSH; CDR2 reads LQKENI. The CDR3 spells CASSLTGLAPNTGELFF. In DNA form, the CDR3 reads TGTGCCAGCTCACTAACTGGACTAGCGCCGAACACCGGGGAGCTGTTTTTT.

J is TRBJ1-5 and V is TRBV27, with 7 bases fitting TRBD1. CDR1 and CDR2 from the germline V gene are MNHEY and SMNVEV (reference sequence). The junction had 3 bases not matched to a gene; V was cut back by 8 bases and J by 2 bases. The CDR3 has 13 amino acids. The CDR3 spells CASWTGGNQPQHF. The DNA for the CDR3 is TGTGCCAGCTGGACAGGAGGCAATCAGCCCCAGCATTTT.